One sample yielded the 32 T cell receptor beta chains listed below, sequenced in a study of cytomegalovirus exposure and HLA in healthy donors. Researchers ran the PCR with 60 Vbeta and 13 Jbeta primers. Sequencing was performed with immunoSEQ multiplex PCR; in TCRdb, only in-frame clones are kept and a portion is missing. The sample consists of about 87,000 clones, around 8% of them appearing once. Sample: PBMCs. The receptors shown here come from a man between 45 and 60 years old in good health and CMV-seronegative.

This chain links TRBV19 with TRBJ1-5, with D maybe TRBD1 (6 bases). This CDR3 spans 16 amino acids. The ends were cut back, 0 bases at V and 0 bases at J, with 9 bases in the middle. The germline V gene encodes CDR1 LNHDA and CDR2 SQIVND (reference sequence). The CDR3 DNA sequence: TGTGCCAGTAGTATAGAAGGGGGTTTTAGCAATCAGCCCCAGCATTTT. It translates to CASSIEGGFSNQPQHF. Full variable domain (missing parts from reference TRBV19 and TRBJ1-5): DGGITQSPKYLFRKEGQNVTLSCEQNLNHDAMYWYRQDPGQGLRLIYYSQIVNDFQKGDIAEGYSVSREKKESFPLTVTSAQKNPTAFYLCASSIEGGFSNQPQHFGDGTRLSIL.

This clone has more than one count but fewer than ten. The CDR3 DNA is TGTGCCAGCAGCCCTTCGAAAGGACTTTCGAACACTGAAGCTTTCTTT. Translation: CASSPSKGLSNTEAFF. The rearrangement links TRBV5-4 to TRBJ1-1, with D hard to call. The V gene's germline CDR1 is SGHNT and CDR2 YYREEE (reference sequence). The V gene lost 4 bases and the J gene lost 1 base, with 17 bases spanning the gap. The CDR3 contains 16 residues.

At least ten counts were recorded for this clone. V gene TRBV19 combines with J gene TRBJ1-4; D remains ambiguous. The V end was cut by 5 bases, the J end by 3 bases, with 13 bases between. The germline CDR1 and CDR2 sequences are LNHDA and SQIVND (reference sequence). The CDR3 runs to 15 residues. This CDR3 is CASSGLDISNEKLFF. The CDR3 bases are TGTGCCAGTAGTGGCCTAGATATTTCTAATGAAAAACTGTTTTTT.

J is TRBJ2-7 and V is TRBV18, with D perhaps TRBD1 (6 bases). Trimming took off 0 bases at V and 9 bases at J, with 15 bases between the two ends. Germline values: CDR1 KGHSH, CDR2 LQKENI. This CDR3 is built from 14 residues. The CDR3 coding sequence is TGTGCCAGCTCACCACCGGCAGGGGTATTAAGGCAGTACTTC. It encodes CASSPPAGVLRQYF.

The V and J genes are TRBV4-3 and TRBJ1-1; a weak D match, TRBD1 (5 bases). Trimming took 0 bases from V and 5 from J, leaving 13 bases between them. Germline V gives CDR1 LGHNA, CDR2 YSLEER. This CDR3 is built from 15 residues. This chain's CDR3 is CASSQDIQGGTEAFF. CDR3 DNA sequence: TGCGCCAGCAGCCAAGATATTCAGGGTGGTACTGAAGCTTTCTTT.

The DNA of the CDR3 is TGTGCCAGCAGTGTCCAGGGCGGTGGACGCCCCTCGTACTTC. It is translated as CASSVQGGGRPSYF. The rearrangement joins TRBV6-1 to TRBJ2-5, with D possibly matching TRBD1 (5 bases). Germline CDR1 MNHNS, CDR2 SASEGT. The ends were cut back, 4 bases at V and 13 bases at J, with 22 bases in the middle. The CDR3 is 14 amino acids.

The chain links TRBV4-2 to TRBJ2-1; 11 bases agree with TRBD1. CDR3 length equals 16 residues. V lost 4 bases and J lost 7; bases outside the gene matches: 9. Germline loops: CDR1 LGHNA, CDR2 YNFKEQ. In nucleotides, the CDR3 is TGTGCCAGCAGCCCTCAGGGCGGGACAGGGGGGAATGAGCAGTTCTTC. This sequence encodes CASSPQGGTGGNEQFF.

This rearrangement joins TRBV28 to TRBJ2-3, with TRBD1 matching 8 bases. The germline V gene encodes CDR1 MDHEN and CDR2 SYDVKM. This CDR3 has 19 residues. V lost 1 base, J lost 1 base, and 13 bases stayed unmatched. CDR3 residues: CASSLSYESEDRGTDTQYF. The CDR3, as DNA: TGTGCCAGCAGTTTATCTTATGAGTCCGAGGACAGGGGCACAGATACGCAGTATTTT.

In this sample, this clone turned up a few times. The chain uses TRBV5-4 and TRBJ1-1, with D hard to call. In germline, CDR1 is SGHNT, CDR2 YYREEE (reference sequence). The V end was cut by 3 bases, the J end by 0 bases, with 12 bases between. The CDR3 extends over 15 amino acids. In DNA form, the CDR3 reads TGTGCCAGCAGCTCGGTCGGTCCCATGAACACTGAAGCTTTCTTT. As protein: CASSSVGPMNTEAFF. Full variable domain (remainder filled in from reference TRBV5-4 and TRBJ1-1): ETGVTQSPTHLIKTRGQQVTLRCSSQSGHNTVSWYQQALGQGPQFIFQYYREEENGRGNFPPRFSGLQFPNYSSELNVNALELDDSALYLCASSSVGPMNTEAFFGQGTRLTVV.

V is TRBV4-3 and J is TRBJ2-2; 10 nucleotides align to TRBD2. V dropped 4 bases and J dropped 5; count of bases not matched to a gene: 7. The CDR3 is 16 residues long. The germline gives CDR1 LGHNA, CDR2 YSLEER. The CDR3 loop is CASSPRASGSTGELFF. Written as DNA, the CDR3 is TGCGCCAGCAGCCCAAGAGCTAGCGGGAGTACCGGGGAGCTGTTTTTT.

This clone was found many times. V usage is TRBV11-3 and J usage is TRBJ2-2, with TRBD1 matching over 8 bases. CDR3 length equals 15 residues. V dropped 5 bases and J dropped 4; count of bases not matched to a gene: 6. From germline, CDR1 is SGHNT and CDR2 YENEEA. For the CDR3, the DNA is TGTGCCAGCAGCGAGGACAGGGCGGGCACCGGGGAGCTGTTTTTT. Amino acids: CASSEDRAGTGELFF.

This clone was counted a few times. V and J are TRBV28 and TRBJ2-5; 14 bases fit TRBD2. Germline V gene sequence: CDR1 MDHEN, CDR2 SYDVKM. V shed 3 bases and J 4 bases; nucleotides not matched to a gene: 19. The CDR3 has 21 amino acids. In DNA, the CDR3 is TGTGCCAGCAGTTTTTCATGGGTCGGGAGGACTAGCGGGAGGAGAGGAGAGACCCAGTACTTC. Translating it yields CASSFSWVGRTSGRRGETQYF.

As to this clone: One junction end disagrees with the germline gene, perhaps due to a read error. The same CDR3 also results from other DNA sequences found in this sample. The J gene is TRBJ2-1, the V gene TRBV5-4; the D is unclear. CDR1 and CDR2 from the germline V gene are SGHNT and YYREEE (reference sequence). This CDR3 is built from 13 residues. The CDR3, as DNA: TGTGCCAGCAGCTTGGCCTCCTCCAATGAGCAGTTCTTC. As protein: CASSLASSNEQFF.

A few counts support this clone. This rearrangement joins TRBV25-1 to TRBJ1-5; TRBD1 might be the D (5 bases). CDR3 length equals 18 residues. CDR1 MGHDK and CDR2 SYGVNS come from the germline V gene. Trimming took 7 bases from V and 1 from J, leaving 23 bases between them. DNA of the CDR3: TGTGCCAGCACCAATCCCCCCCACAGGCGAGAAAGCAATCAGCCCCAGCATTTT. Protein sequence: CASTNPPHRRESNQPQHF.

This clone showed up just a few times. CDR3 residues: CASSPSGTQETQYF. CDR3 DNA: TGTGCCAGCTCACCCTCAGGAACCCAAGAGACCCAGTACTTC. This chain uses TRBV18 with TRBJ2-5; D gene unclear. There are 14 residues in the CDR3. V was cut by 3 bases and J by 1 base, with 9 bases left in between. Germline CDR1 and CDR2: KGHSH and LQKENI.

This chain connects TRBV7-8 to TRBJ2-3, with D perhaps matching TRBD2 (6 bases). The germline gives CDR1 SGHVS, CDR2 FQNEAQ. This CDR3 region has 16 residues. V dropped 4 bases and J dropped 0 bases, with 14 bases sitting between them. The CDR3 sequence is CASSSTAAGSTDTQYF. In nucleotides, the CDR3 is TGTGCCAGCAGCTCTACCGCGGCGGGGAGCACAGATACGCAGTATTTT.

This clone was found a few times. The V and J genes are TRBV19 and TRBJ1-5, with TRBD1 as a possible D gene (6 bases). Germline CDR1 LNHDA, CDR2 SQIVND (reference sequence). V lost 1 base, J lost 2 bases, and 9 bases lay in between. The CDR3 loop spans 15 amino acids. The CDR3 loop is CASSIGRGGNQPQHF. The CDR3 region has the DNA TGTGCCAGTAGTATAGGCAGGGGAGGCAATCAGCCCCAGCATTTT.

The table lists this clone with a count of one. In nucleotides, the CDR3 is TGTGCCAGCAGCTTAGTTAGGGGCTACGAGCAGTACTTC. Translating it yields CASSLVRGYEQYF. The V gene is TRBV11-2, the J gene TRBJ2-7; maybe TRBD1 (5 bases). The germline V and J ends were trimmed by 1 base and 3 bases, with 7 bases remaining between them. Looked up from germline, CDR1 is SGHAT and CDR2 is FQNNGV. CDR3 size: 13 residues. Based on the CDR3 plus reference TRBV11-2 and TRBJ2-7, the full variable domain is EAGVAQSPRYKIIEKRQSVAFWCNPISGHATLYWYQQILGQGPKLLIQFQNNGVVDDSQLPKDRFSAERLKGVDSTLKIQPAKLEDSAVYLCASSLVRGYEQYFGPGTRLTVT.

This clone turned up a few times. The chain carries TRBV5-4 and TRBJ2-7; 9 bases are a match to TRBD1. V lost 4 bases and J lost 5; bases outside the gene matches: 13. CDR1 is SGHNT, CDR2 YYREEE, per germline (reference sequence). The CDR3 is 16 residues long. The CDR3 DNA is TGTGCCAGCAGCCCCGGAGGTCGACAGGGGGACCACGAGCAGTACTTC. It is translated as CASSPGGRQGDHEQYF. Full variable domain (missing parts from reference TRBV5-4 and TRBJ2-7): ETGVTQSPTHLIKTRGQQVTLRCSSQSGHNTVSWYQQALGQGPQFIFQYYREEENGRGNFPPRFSGLQFPNYSSELNVNALELDDSALYLCASSPGGRQGDHEQYFGPGTRLTVT.

The V and J genes are TRBV28 and TRBJ2-7; D unclear. Looked up from germline, CDR1 is MDHEN and CDR2 is SYDVKM. Trimming pared 3 bases from V and 5 bases from J, leaving 5 bases between. CDR3 length: 11 residues. The CDR3 loop reads CASSFYNEQYF. The CDR3 nucleotides read TGTGCCAGCAGTTTTTATAACGAGCAGTACTTC.

V usage is TRBV28 and J usage is TRBJ2-1; 7 bases map to TRBD2. CDR3 length: 15 residues. V gave up 5 bases and J gave up 10 bases; unmatched junction bases: 14. Germline V gene sequence: CDR1 MDHEN, CDR2 SYDVKM. CDR3 protein: CASSRGFGAGPEQFF. In nucleotides, the CDR3 is TGTGCCAGCAGTCGGGGTTTTGGAGCGGGACCGGAGCAGTTCTTC.

J is TRBJ2-2 and V is TRBV10-2; a weak D match, TRBD1 (5 bases). Between the trimmed V and J ends, which lost 10 bases and 7 bases, there was a span of 10 bases. Germline V gives CDR1 WSHSY, CDR2 SAAADI. The CDR3 length is 11 residues. As DNA, the CDR3 is TGCGCCACAAGGGGTGGCGGGGAGCTGTTTTTT. Protein product: CATRGGGELFF.

The V call is TRBV7-8, the J call TRBJ2-3, with a weak D call TRBD1 (5 bases). In germline, CDR1 is SGHVS, CDR2 FQNEAQ. The CDR3 extends over 13 amino acids. Between the trimmed V and J ends, which lost 2 bases and 4 bases, there was a span of 7 bases. CDR3 in DNA: TGTGCCAGCAGCTTAAGGGGTTCAGATACGCAGTATTTT. It codes for CASSLRGSDTQYF.

The CDR3 DNA reads as TGCGCCAGCAGTGCCGGGGGAAGAAGCTCCTACAATGAGCAGTTCTTC. Protein sequence: CASSAGGRSSYNEQFF. The chain joins TRBV10-1 to TRBJ2-1, with TRBD2 as a possible D gene (6 bases). The CDR3 length is 16 residues. Trimming stripped 4 bases from V and 0 bases from J, with 13 bases between. The V gene's germline CDR1 is WNHNN and CDR2 SYGVQD (reference sequence).

CDR3 region: CASRNRGLNTEAFF. The CDR3 DNA reads TGTGCCAGCAGGAACAGGGGGCTGAACACTGAAGCTTTCTTT. The chain employs TRBV4-2 and TRBJ1-1, with TRBD1 identical over 9 bases. This CDR3 is 14 amino acids long. From germline, CDR1 is LGHNA and CDR2 YNFKEQ. The V and J ends lost 6 bases and 0 bases, in that order; junction bases with no gene match: 2.

The chain links TRBV7-2 to TRBJ2-7, with 9 bases fitting TRBD2. The CDR3 has 14 amino acids. Germline CDR1 reads SGHTA; CDR2 reads FQGNSA. With 6 bases clipped from V and 6 bases from J, the junction kept 9 bases outside the gene matches. DNA of the CDR3: TGTGCCAGCAGGACCGGGACTAGCCCCGGCGAGCAGTACTTC. Translating gives CASRTGTSPGEQYF.

V usage is TRBV4-3 and J usage is TRBJ1-3, with 7 bases identical to TRBD1. Unmatched junction bases numbered 8, after V lost 5 bases and J lost 4 bases. The CDR3 contains 15 residues. In germline, CDR1 is LGHNA, CDR2 YSLEER. The CDR3 loop is CASSFGTDGGNTIYF. As DNA, the CDR3 is TGCGCCAGCAGCTTCGGGACAGACGGGGGAAACACCATATATTTT.

J is TRBJ2-1 and V is TRBV19; D may be TRBD2 (6 bases). The CDR3 runs to 17 residues. Germline lookup yields CDR1 LNHDA and CDR2 SQIVND (reference sequence). Trimming shortened V by 2 bases and J by 6 bases, and 20 bases separated the two germline ends. As DNA, the CDR3 is TGTGCCAGTAGTATACAACTTCAGGCGATAGCGGCCAATGAGCAGTTCTTC. Encoded protein: CASSIQLQAIAANEQFF.

This clone was observed a handful of times. Lacking the conserved final phenylalanine or tryptophan, this CDR3 likely reflects a read error. Because the CDR3's place on the DNA is in doubt, the DNA is left out and the CDR3 is given as listed by TCRdb. The V call is TRBV9, the J call TRBJ2-7; the table's D call, TRBD2, has no DNA check behind it. The germline CDR1 and CDR2 sequences are SGDLS and YYNGEE. The CDR3 spans 9 residues, counting both ends. CDR3 protein: CASSAPGVI.

This clone was picked up a small number of times. The rearrangement joins TRBV19 to TRBJ2-3; 13 bases line up with TRBD2. The CDR3 is 15 residues long. V dropped 3 bases and J dropped 8; count of bases not matched to a gene: 5. CDR1 is LNHDA and CDR2 is SQIVND in the germline V gene (reference sequence). CDR3 loop: CASSMGLAGSGTQYF. The CDR3 DNA reads TGTGCCAGTAGTATGGGACTAGCGGGGAGTGGTACGCAGTATTTT.

This clone appeared a few times. The V gene is TRBV7-6, the J gene TRBJ2-1; 7 bases agree with TRBD2. The CDR3 extends over 17 amino acids. Germline CDR1 reads SGHVS; CDR2 reads FNYEAQ. The J segment lost 7 bases and the V segment lost 0 bases, leaving 12 bases of the junction unmatched. The chain's CDR3 is CASSLAEGLAAENEQFF. In nucleotides, the CDR3 is TGTGCCAGCAGCTTAGCGGAAGGCCTAGCGGCAGAAAATGAGCAGTTCTTC.

V is TRBV4-2 and J is TRBJ1-3; D gene uncertain. Germline V gene lookup returns CDR1 LGHNA and CDR2 YNFKEQ. Trimming removed 0 bases from V and 9 bases from J, with 15 bases in between. The CDR3 is 15 amino acids. The CDR3 DNA is TGTGCCAGCAGCCAAGAAGAAGGGAGATTGGGCACCATATATTTT. This encodes CASSQEEGRLGTIYF.